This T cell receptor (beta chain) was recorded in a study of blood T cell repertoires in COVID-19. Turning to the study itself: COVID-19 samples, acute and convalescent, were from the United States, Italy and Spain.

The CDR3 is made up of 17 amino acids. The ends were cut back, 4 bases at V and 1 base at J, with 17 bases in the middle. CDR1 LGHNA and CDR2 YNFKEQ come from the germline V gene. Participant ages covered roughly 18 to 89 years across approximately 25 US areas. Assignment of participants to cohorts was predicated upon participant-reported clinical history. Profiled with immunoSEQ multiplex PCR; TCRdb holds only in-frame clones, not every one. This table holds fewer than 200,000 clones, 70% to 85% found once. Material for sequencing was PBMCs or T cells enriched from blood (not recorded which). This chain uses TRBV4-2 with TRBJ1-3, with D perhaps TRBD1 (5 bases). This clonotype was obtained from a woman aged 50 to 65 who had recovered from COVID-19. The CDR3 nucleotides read TGTGCCAGCAGCCGAGATCTTCAAAGGGGATCTGGAAACACCATATATTTT. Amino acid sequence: CASSRDLQRGSGNTIYF.